The 18 T cell receptor beta chains below were found in one sample sequenced in a study of OX40 agonist ivuxolimab in advanced cancers. Only in-frame clones appear in the TCRdb table, and some are missing; sequencing was by immunoSEQ multiplex PCR. Seen here are tens of thousands of clones, 80% to 90% observed once, and the top ten hold around 4.1%. Material: CD4+ or CD8+ T cells sorted from blood, obtained in a trial of the OX40 agonist ivuxolimab. Receptors originate from an adult with an advanced solid tumor such as melanoma, head and neck, liver or kidney cancer.

The V and J genes are TRBV7-9 and TRBJ1-1; possible D gene TRBD1, 6 bases. Germline V gives CDR1 SEHNR, CDR2 FQNEAQ (reference sequence). This CDR3 has 14 amino acids. The ends were cut back, 5 bases at V and 6 bases at J, with 16 bases in the middle. DNA of the CDR3: TGTGCCAGCAGCAGACAGGAAAGGGGCTCTGAAGCTTTCTTT. Its translation is CASSRQERGSEAFF.

The count of this clone is one. This chain joins TRBV14 and TRBJ1-4; 7 bases fit TRBD1. V lost 5 bases to trimming and J lost 5 bases; unmatched junction nucleotides: 11. CDR1 and CDR2 (germline): SGHDN, FVKESK. The CDR3 runs 16 residues. The CDR3 sequence: CASSFKGAGRNEKLFF. In DNA, the CDR3 is TGTGCCAGCAGCTTCAAGGGGGCAGGGAGGAATGAAAAACTGTTTTTT.

This chain uses TRBV28 with TRBJ2-7, with 9 bases matching TRBD1. Looked up from germline, CDR1 is MDHEN and CDR2 is SYDVKM. CDR3 length equals 14 residues. Trimming at V came to 7 bases and at J to 7 bases, leaving 11 bases not matched to a gene. CDR3 region: CASTRTGAPWEQYF. Written as DNA, the CDR3 is TGTGCCAGCACCCGGACAGGGGCCCCTTGGGAGCAGTACTTC.

The chain combines TRBV27 with TRBJ2-5; maybe TRBD2 (6 bases). The germline CDR1 and CDR2 sequences are MNHEY and SMNVEV (reference sequence). The CDR3 extends over 16 amino acids. Trimming shortened V by 2 bases and J by 2 bases, and 15 bases separated the two germline ends. CDR3 DNA sequence: TGTGCCAGCAGTTTAGGAGGGCGTACTCTACAAGAGACCCAGTACTTC. Translating it yields CASSLGGRTLQETQYF.

This chain uses TRBV19 with TRBJ1-1, with a tentative D call TRBD1 (5 bases). This CDR3 is 17 amino acids long. The V end was cut by 5 bases, the J end by 0 bases, with 19 bases between. CDR1 and CDR2 (germline): LNHDA, SQIVND (reference sequence). The CDR3 nucleotides are TGTGCCAGTAGTCCTGCTTACTTTAGGGGTCTGAACACTGAAGCTTTCTTT. It translates to CASSPAYFRGLNTEAFF.

The J gene is TRBJ1-2, the V gene TRBV28; D gene uncertain. The CDR3 consists of 13 residues. V lost 5 bases and J 2 bases, leaving 9 bases between the germline ends. Germline lookup yields CDR1 MDHEN and CDR2 SYDVKM. Written as DNA, the CDR3 is TGTGCCAGCAGTACCCCACAAAACTATGGCTACACCTTC. The encoded protein is CASSTPQNYGYTF.

CDR3 DNA sequence: TGTGCCACCAGCAGAGTAGGGTGGATCCTCACAGATACGCAGTATTTT. Translating it yields CATSRVGWILTDTQYF. The chain combines TRBV15 with TRBJ2-3, with D unresolved. V lost 1 base, J lost 2 bases, and 13 bases lay in between. Germline CDR1 reads LNHNV; CDR2 reads YYDKDF (reference sequence). This CDR3 comprises 16 residues. Full variable domain (outside the CDR3, taken from reference TRBV15 and TRBJ2-3): DAMVIQNPRYQVTQFGKPVTLSCSQTLNHNVMYWYQQKSSQAPKLLFHYYDKDFNNEADTPDNFQSRRPNTSFCFLDIRSPGLGDTAMYLCATSRVGWILTDTQYFGPGTRLTVL.

The gene calls are TRBV19 and TRBJ1-5; 9 bases line up with TRBD1. The CDR3 covers 14 residues. V lost 6 bases, J lost 2 bases, and 2 bases stayed unmatched. CDR1 is LNHDA, CDR2 SQIVND, per germline (reference sequence). CDR3 in amino acids: CASRRTGGNQPQHF. DNA for the CDR3: TGTGCCAGTAGACGGACAGGGGGCAATCAGCCCCAGCATTTT.

The CDR3 reads CASTPKGQGGNTIYF. In nucleotides, the CDR3 is TGTGCCAGTACTCCAAAGGGACAGGGAGGCAACACCATATATTTT. This chain joins TRBV19 and TRBJ1-3; TRBD1 aligns across 9 bases. This CDR3 has 15 amino acids. V was clipped by 7 bases and J by 7 bases; unmatched bases: 11. CDR1 and CDR2 (germline): LNHDA, SQIVND (reference sequence).

The chain employs TRBV10-3 and TRBJ2-7, with a weak D call TRBD1 (6 bases). The CDR3 is 13 amino acids. V lost 3 bases to trimming and J lost 1 base, with 7 bases between them. Germline V gene lookup returns CDR1 ENHRY and CDR2 SYGVKD. CDR3 region: CAISEQGSYEQYF. The CDR3 DNA reads as TGTGCCATCAGTGAACAGGGTTCCTACGAGCAGTACTTC.

This clone was recorded only once. V and J are TRBV14 and TRBJ2-1; 12 bases map to TRBD2. CDR1 is SGHDN, CDR2 FVKESK, per germline. V shed 5 bases and J 0 bases; nucleotides not matched to a gene: 5. The CDR3 is 17 residues long. CDR3 DNA sequence: TGTGCCAGCAGCGGACTAGCGGGATCTGCCTCCTACAATGAGCAGTTCTTC. Amino acids: CASSGLAGSASYNEQFF.

The rearrangement joins TRBV27 to TRBJ2-5; 7 nucleotides agree with TRBD1. Losses at the gene ends were 6 bases for V and 5 bases for J; bases not matched to a gene: 9. The CDR3 has 14 amino acids. In germline, CDR1 is MNHEY, CDR2 SMNVEV (reference sequence). The CDR3 DNA reads TGTGCCAGCAGCCTTACAGGGGTTAGGGAGACCCAGTACTTC. This gives the protein CASSLTGVRETQYF.

This clone was picked up a small number of times. The chain employs TRBV28 and TRBJ2-5; D is perhaps TRBD1 (6 bases). This CDR3 has 13 residues. Germline-derived CDR1 and CDR2 are MDHEN and SYDVKM. Trimming removed 5 bases at V and 2 bases at J, with 9 bases between. The CDR3 is CASSGTPQETQYF. CDR3 nucleotides: TGTGCCAGCAGTGGGACACCACAAGAGACCCAGTACTTC.

This clone has only a few counts. Other nucleotide sequences from this sample produce the same CDR3. The chain has TRBV18 and TRBJ2-1; 16 bases are a match to TRBD2. V lost 3 bases to trimming and J lost 8 bases; unmatched junction nucleotides: 1. Germline V gene sequence: CDR1 KGHSH, CDR2 LQKENI. This CDR3 spans 15 amino acids. The DNA of the CDR3 is TGTGCCAGCTCACCGGGACTAGCGGGAGGGGATGAGCAGTTCTTC. This translates into CASSPGLAGGDEQFF. The entire variable domain, with the rest obtained from reference TRBV18 and TRBJ2-1, is as follows: NAGVMQNPRHLVRRRGQEARLRCSPMKGHSHVYWYRQLPEEGLKFMVYLQKENIIDESGMPKERFSAEFPKEGPSILRIQQVVRGDSAAYFCASSPGLAGGDEQFFGPGTRLTVL.

The genes are TRBV6-5 and TRBJ1-2; 10 nucleotides align to TRBD1. CDR3 length: 14 residues. CDR1 and CDR2 (germline): MNHEY, SVGAGI. J gave up 9 bases and V 6 bases, and 10 bases lay outside the gene matches. As DNA, the CDR3 is TGTGCCAGCAGGACCGGGACAGGGGCATATCGCTACACCTTC. Its translation is CASRTGTGAYRYTF.

V usage is TRBV6-5 and J usage is TRBJ1-1; D not resolved. V lost 8 bases and J 1 base, leaving 8 bases between the germline ends. Per the germline V gene, CDR1 is MNHEY and CDR2 is SVGAGI. The CDR3 has 12 amino acids. Written as DNA, the CDR3 is TGTGCCAGCCGGAGGAGGAACACTGAAGCTTTCTTT. Amino acid sequence: CASRRRNTEAFF.

In this sample, this clone turned up a few times. V is TRBV4-2 and J is TRBJ2-1; no reliable D call. The CDR3 is 15 residues long. CDR1 and CDR2 (germline): LGHNA, YNFKEQ. V was cut by 1 base and J by 1 base, with 8 bases left in between. CDR3 nucleotides: TGTGCCAGCAGCCAAGTGTATGATTCCTACAATGAGCAGTTCTTC. It yields the protein CASSQVYDSYNEQFF.

The rearrangement joins TRBV5-4 to TRBJ1-1, with 8 nucleotides matching TRBD1. After removal of 4 bases from V and 2 bases from J, the junction contained 7 bases not matched to a gene. The CDR3 covers 15 residues. Germline V gene lookup returns CDR1 SGHNT and CDR2 YYREEE (reference sequence). The DNA for the CDR3 is TGTGCCAGCAGCCCCACCGACAGGGGAAACACTGAAGCTTTCTTT. This sequence encodes CASSPTDRGNTEAFF.